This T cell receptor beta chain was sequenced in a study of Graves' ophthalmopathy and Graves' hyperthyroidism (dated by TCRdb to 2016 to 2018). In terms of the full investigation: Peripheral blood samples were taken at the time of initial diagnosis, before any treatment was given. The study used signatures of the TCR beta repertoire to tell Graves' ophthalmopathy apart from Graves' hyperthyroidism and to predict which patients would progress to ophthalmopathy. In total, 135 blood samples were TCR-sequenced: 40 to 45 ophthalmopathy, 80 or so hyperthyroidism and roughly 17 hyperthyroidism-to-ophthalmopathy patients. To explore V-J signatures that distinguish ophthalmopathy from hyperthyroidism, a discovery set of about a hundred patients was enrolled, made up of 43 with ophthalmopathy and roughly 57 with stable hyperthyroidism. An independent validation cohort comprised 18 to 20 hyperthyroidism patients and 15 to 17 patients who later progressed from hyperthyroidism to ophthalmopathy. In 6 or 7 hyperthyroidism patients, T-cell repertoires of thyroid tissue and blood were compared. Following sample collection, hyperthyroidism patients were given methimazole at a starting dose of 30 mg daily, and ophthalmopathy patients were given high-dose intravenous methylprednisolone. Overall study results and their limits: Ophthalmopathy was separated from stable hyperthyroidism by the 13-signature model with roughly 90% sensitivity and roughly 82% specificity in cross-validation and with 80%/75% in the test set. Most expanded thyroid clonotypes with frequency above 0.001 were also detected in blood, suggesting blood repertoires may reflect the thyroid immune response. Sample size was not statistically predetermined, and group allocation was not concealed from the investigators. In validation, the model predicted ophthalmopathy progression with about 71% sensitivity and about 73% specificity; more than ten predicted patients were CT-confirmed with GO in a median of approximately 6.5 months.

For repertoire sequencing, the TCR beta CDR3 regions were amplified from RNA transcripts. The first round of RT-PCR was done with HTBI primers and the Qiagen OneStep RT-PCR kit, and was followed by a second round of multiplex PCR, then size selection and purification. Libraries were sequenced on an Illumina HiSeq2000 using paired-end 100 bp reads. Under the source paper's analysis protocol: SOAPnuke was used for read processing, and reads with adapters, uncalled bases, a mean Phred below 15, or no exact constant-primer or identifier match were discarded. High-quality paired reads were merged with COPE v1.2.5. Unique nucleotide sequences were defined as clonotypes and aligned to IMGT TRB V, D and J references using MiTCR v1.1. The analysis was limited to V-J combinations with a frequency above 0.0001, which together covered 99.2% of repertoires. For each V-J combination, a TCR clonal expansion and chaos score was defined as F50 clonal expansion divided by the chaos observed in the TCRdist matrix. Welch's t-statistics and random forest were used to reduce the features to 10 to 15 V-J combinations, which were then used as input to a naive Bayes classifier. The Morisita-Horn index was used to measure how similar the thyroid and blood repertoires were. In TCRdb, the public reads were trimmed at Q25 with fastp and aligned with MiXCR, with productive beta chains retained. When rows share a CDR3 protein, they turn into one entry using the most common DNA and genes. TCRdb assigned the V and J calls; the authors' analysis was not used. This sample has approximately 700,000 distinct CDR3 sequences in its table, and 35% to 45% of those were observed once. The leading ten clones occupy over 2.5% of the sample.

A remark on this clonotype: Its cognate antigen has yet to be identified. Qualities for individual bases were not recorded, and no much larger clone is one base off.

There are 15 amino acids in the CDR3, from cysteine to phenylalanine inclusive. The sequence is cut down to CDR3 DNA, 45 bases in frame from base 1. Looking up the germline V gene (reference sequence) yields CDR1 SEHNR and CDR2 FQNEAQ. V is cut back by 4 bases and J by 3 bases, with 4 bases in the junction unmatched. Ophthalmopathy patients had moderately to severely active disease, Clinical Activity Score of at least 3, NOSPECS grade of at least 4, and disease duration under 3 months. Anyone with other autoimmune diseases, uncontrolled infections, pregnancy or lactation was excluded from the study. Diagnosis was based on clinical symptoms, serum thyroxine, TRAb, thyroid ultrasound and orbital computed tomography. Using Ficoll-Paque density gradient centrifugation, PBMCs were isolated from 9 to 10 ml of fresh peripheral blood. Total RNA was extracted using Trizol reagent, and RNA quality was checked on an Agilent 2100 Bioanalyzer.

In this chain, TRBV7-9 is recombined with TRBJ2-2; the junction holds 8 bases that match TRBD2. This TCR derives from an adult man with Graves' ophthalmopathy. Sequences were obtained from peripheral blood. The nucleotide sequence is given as TGTGCCAGCAGCTCAGCGGGAGTGGACACCGGGGAGCTGTTTTTT. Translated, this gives CASSSAGVDTGELFF.